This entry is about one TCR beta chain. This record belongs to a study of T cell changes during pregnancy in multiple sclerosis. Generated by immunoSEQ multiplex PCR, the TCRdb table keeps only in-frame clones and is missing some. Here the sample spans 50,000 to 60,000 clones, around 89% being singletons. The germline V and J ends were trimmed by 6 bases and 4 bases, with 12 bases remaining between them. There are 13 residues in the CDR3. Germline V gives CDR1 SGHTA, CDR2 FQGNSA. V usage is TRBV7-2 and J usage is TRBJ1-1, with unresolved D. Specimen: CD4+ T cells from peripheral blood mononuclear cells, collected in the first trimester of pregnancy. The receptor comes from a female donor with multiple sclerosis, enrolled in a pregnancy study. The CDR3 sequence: CASSLGGSTEAFF. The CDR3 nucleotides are TGTGCCAGCAGTCTCGGCGGAAGCACTGAAGCTTTCTTT.